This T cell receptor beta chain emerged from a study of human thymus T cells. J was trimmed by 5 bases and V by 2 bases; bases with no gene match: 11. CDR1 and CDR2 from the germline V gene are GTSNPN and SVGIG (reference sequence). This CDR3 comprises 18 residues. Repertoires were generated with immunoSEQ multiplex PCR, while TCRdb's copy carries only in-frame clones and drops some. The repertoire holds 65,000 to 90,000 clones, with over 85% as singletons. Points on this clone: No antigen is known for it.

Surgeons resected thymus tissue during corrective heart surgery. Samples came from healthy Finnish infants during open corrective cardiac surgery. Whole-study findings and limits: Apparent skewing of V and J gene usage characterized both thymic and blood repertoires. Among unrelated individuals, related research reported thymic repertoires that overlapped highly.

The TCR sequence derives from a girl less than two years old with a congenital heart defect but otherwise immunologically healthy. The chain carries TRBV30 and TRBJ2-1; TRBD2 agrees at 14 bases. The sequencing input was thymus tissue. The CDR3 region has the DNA TGTGCCTGGAGTTCCCCCCGACTAGCGGGAGGGCCCAACAATGAGCAGTTCTTC. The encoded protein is CAWSSPRLAGGPNNEQFF.